This T cell receptor (beta chain) was sequenced in a study of cytomegalovirus exposure and HLA in healthy donors. Study findings and constraints: The study designated roughly 160 TCR beta chains cytomegalovirus-associated. Most CMV-associated TCR beta chains were later found to appear HLA-restricted.

Concerning this clone itself: No antigen is known for it.

V lost 0 bases to trimming and J lost 3 bases, with 14 bases between them. In germline, CDR1 is LNHNV, CDR2 YYDKDF (reference sequence). The CDR3 runs 17 residues. The study ran its PCR with 60 Vbeta and 13 Jbeta primers. Assay used: immunoSEQ multiplex PCR; TCRdb lists only in-frame clones, some missing. The repertoire includes around 140,000 clones, just under 90% of them detected once, and 4% to 6.5% sits in the top ten. The sample comprised PBMCs. This chain joins TRBV15 and TRBJ2-2; D might be TRBD2 (5 bases). The TCR comes from a woman aged 25 to 45 in good health and CMV-seronegative. Here the CDR3 DNA reads TGTGCCACCAGCAGAGATAGAAGAGAGGGTGACACCGGGGAGCTGTTTTTT. Its protein is CATSRDRREGDTGELFF.